This record covers a single TCR beta chain. TCRdb passed the 5' RACE reads through MiXCR, listing each CDR3 protein once. The sample lists about 310,000 distinct CDR3 sequences, about 15% occurring once. The data derive from a study of T-cell memory formation after mild COVID-19. The CDR3 contains 13 residues. CDR1 MNHEY and CDR2 SVGAGI come from the germline V gene. The V end lost 4 bases, the J end lost 4 bases, and 10 bases lay between the germline ends. The receptor was isolated from a man aged 18 to 30 who had mild COVID-19 (a few samples of this study predate the infection). Cell type and time point are not known. The V and J genes are TRBV6-5 and TRBJ1-1; the D is unclear. Sequencing used PBMCs or a T cell subset sorted from them (not recorded which). CDR3 DNA sequence: TGTGCCAGCAGTTGGGGATTGGGCACTGAAGCTTTCTTT. Its translation is CASSWGLGTEAFF.